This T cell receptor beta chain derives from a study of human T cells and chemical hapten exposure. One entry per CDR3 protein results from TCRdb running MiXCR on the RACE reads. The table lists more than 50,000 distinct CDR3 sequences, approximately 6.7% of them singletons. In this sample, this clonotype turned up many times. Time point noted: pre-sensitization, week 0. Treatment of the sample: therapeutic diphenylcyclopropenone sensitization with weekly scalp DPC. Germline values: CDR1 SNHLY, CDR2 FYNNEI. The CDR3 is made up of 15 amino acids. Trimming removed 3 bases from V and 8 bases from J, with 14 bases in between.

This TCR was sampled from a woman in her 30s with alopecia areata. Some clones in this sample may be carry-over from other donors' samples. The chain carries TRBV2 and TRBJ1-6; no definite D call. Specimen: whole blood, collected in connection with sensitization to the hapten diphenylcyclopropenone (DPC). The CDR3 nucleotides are TGTGCCAGCAGTGACCGGCCCAGCATAGATTCACCCCTCCACTTT. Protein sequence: CASSDRPSIDSPLHF.